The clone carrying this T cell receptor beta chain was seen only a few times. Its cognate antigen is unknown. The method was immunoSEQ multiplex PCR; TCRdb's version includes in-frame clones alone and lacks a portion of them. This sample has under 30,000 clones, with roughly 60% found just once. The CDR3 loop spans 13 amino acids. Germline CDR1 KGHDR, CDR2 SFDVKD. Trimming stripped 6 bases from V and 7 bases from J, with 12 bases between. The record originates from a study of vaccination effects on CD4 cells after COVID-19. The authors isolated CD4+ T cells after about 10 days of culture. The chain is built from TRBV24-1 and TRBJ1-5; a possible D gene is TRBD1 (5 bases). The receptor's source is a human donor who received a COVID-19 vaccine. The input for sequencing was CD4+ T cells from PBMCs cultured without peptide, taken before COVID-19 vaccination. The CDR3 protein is CATSLQGRQPQHF. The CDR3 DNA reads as TGTGCCACCAGTTTGCAGGGAAGACAGCCCCAGCATTTT.